The count of the clone carrying this T cell receptor beta chain is one. As yet, its antigen is unknown. Germline V gene lookup returns CDR1 WSHSY and CDR2 SAAADI. V dropped 5 bases and J dropped 5; count of bases not matched to a gene: 3. The CDR3 length is 13 residues. This sample stems from a study of T cell responses to AZD1222 COVID-19 vaccine. The study, taken as a whole, reports: Repertoire sampling was restricted to post-peak T cell response timepoints.

Using immunoSEQ multiplex PCR, the repertoire was profiled, and TCRdb retains in-frame clones only, with some absent. Among about 170,000 clones listed, roughly 89% were seen once. Material: peripheral blood, obtained 28 days after the second AZD1222 dose. The chain recombines TRBV10-2 with TRBJ2-7, with 10 bases matching TRBD2. This clonotype was sampled from an adult who received the AZD1222 COVID-19 vaccine. For the CDR3, the DNA is TGCGCCAGCAGTAGCGGGGGGGCCAACGAGCAGTACTTC. It encodes CASSSGGANEQYF.